Listed below are T cell receptor beta chains from one sample, sequenced in a study of identical twins. TCRdb re-derived calls from the 5' RACE reads in MiXCR, one entry per CDR3 protein. Among roughly 350,000 distinct CDR3 sequences listed, roughly 9% were seen once. Sequencing was done on a sample of naive T cells sorted from blood. These receptors came from a woman between 45 and 60 years old in good health. CDR3s include the opening cysteine and the closing phenylalanine or tryptophan. A D gene is named only where the DNA matches it firmly. Clone size is stated in some rows and not others, as once, few, many or a class when expanded.

size: few
V: TRBV9
D: TRBD2
J: TRBJ2-1
DNA: TGTGCCAGCAGCCCGAGCGGGGGACTAGCAAATGAGCAGTTCTTC
CDR3: CASSPSGGLANEQFF

size: many
V: TRBV7-9
D: TRBD2
J: TRBJ2-3
DNA: TGTGCCAGCAGCCCGAGCGGGATTAGCACAGATACGCAGTATTTT
CDR3: CASSPSGISTDTQYF

size: few
V: TRBV20-1
D: NA
J: TRBJ2-1
DNA: TGCAGTGCCGGAAGCGGGAATGAGCAGTTCTTC
CDR3: CSAGSGNEQFF

size: NA
V: TRBV6-5
D: NA
J: TRBJ2-1
DNA: TGTGCCAGCGCATCTACGCGGGGTATAAGTTTATCCTACAATGAGCAGTTCTTC
CDR3: CASASTRGISLSYNEQFF

size: NA
V: TRBV18
D: NA
J: TRBJ1-3
DNA: TGTGCCAGCTCACACGACAGCATCTCTGGAAACACCATATATTTT
CDR3: CASSHDSISGNTIYF

size: NA
V: TRBV27
D: TRBD1
J: TRBJ1-5
DNA: TGTGCCAGCAGCCAAACCGGGACAGGGAATCAGCCCCAGCATTTT
CDR3: CASSQTGTGNQPQHF

size: few
V: TRBV27
D: NA
J: TRBJ1-5
DNA: TGTGCCAGCCAGGAGGGGGGCTCAGGCAATCAGCCCCAGCATTTT
CDR3: CASQEGGSGNQPQHF

size: NA
V: TRBV15
D: NA
J: TRBJ1-4
DNA: TGTGCCACCAGCAGAGAGGGAAAACTGTTTTTT
CDR3: CATSREGKLFF

size: NA
V: TRBV3-1
D: TRBD1
J: TRBJ2-4
DNA: TGTGCCAGCAGCCAAGGAGTGGCAGGGGGTATTGCCAAAAACATTCAGTACTTC
CDR3: CASSQGVAGGIAKNIQYF

size: few
V: TRBV7-9
D: NA
J: TRBJ2-7
DNA: TGTGCCAGCAGCTCACCGACGGAGACACACTACGAGCAGTACTTC
CDR3: CASSSPTETHYEQYF

size: NA
V: TRBV29-1
D: TRBD2
J: TRBJ2-1
DNA: TGCAGCGTTGAGATCGGGAGGCCCGTGTACAATGAGCAGTTCTTC
CDR3: CSVEIGRPVYNEQFF

size: few
V: TRBV7-2
D: NA
J: TRBJ2-5
DNA: TGTGCCAGCAGTTTCGGACTACGAGAGACCCAGTACTTC
CDR3: CASSFGLRETQYF

size: many
V: TRBV12-3/TRBV12-4
D: NA
J: TRBJ2-2
DNA: TGTGCCAGCACCCATGGGGCTGCCCTCGGGAACACCGGGGAGCTGTTTTTT
CDR3: CASTHGAALGNTGELFF

size: few
V: TRBV4-1
D: TRBD1
J: TRBJ1-1
DNA: TGCGCCAGCAGCCAAGCTCCCCCCGGGACAGGACAAGCTGAAGCTTTCTTT
CDR3: CASSQAPPGTGQAEAFF

size: few
V: TRBV9
D: NA
J: TRBJ1-4
DNA: TGTGCCAGCAGCGTAGGCCAGCTTAATGAAAAACTGTTTTTT
CDR3: CASSVGQLNEKLFF

size: few
V: TRBV6-2/TRBV6-3
D: TRBD2
J: TRBJ2-5
DNA: TGTGCCAGCAGTTACTCGCTAGCGGGGCCCCAAGAGACCCAGTACTTC
CDR3: CASSYSLAGPQETQYF

size: NA
V: TRBV6-5
D: TRBD2
J: TRBJ2-5
DNA: TGTGCCAGCAGTTACTCCCTCGGCGGGAGTGGCCAAGAGACCCAGTACTTC
CDR3: CASSYSLGGSGQETQYF

size: many
V: TRBV12-3/TRBV12-4
D: NA
J: TRBJ1-1
DNA: TGTGCCAGCGGATTGCCTACGGCAGGGGAGACTGAAGCTTTCTTT
CDR3: CASGLPTAGETEAFF

size: NA
V: TRBV9
D: TRBD2
J: TRBJ2-1
DNA: TGTGCCAGCAGCGTAGCGGCTAGCGGTAACAATGAGCAGTTCTTC
CDR3: CASSVAASGNNEQFF

size: many
V: TRBV20-1
D: NA
J: TRBJ2-4
DNA: TGCAGTGCTAGAGCCCCCCCCAGGGTTCAGTACTTC
CDR3: CSARAPPRVQYF

size: NA
V: TRBV6-1
D: NA
J: TRBJ1-1
DNA: TGTGCCAGCAGTGAGACACTCAGCACTGAAGCTTTCTTT
CDR3: CASSETLSTEAFF

size: NA
V: TRBV27
D: TRBD1
J: TRBJ1-2
DNA: TGTGCCAGCAGTTTACAGGGGGCTATGGGCTACACCTTC
CDR3: CASSLQGAMGYTF

size: few
V: TRBV5-1
D: TRBD2
J: TRBJ2-1
DNA: TGCGCCAGCAGCGCCGGGACTAACAATGAGCAGTTCTTC
CDR3: CASSAGTNNEQFF

size: NA
V: TRBV9
D: TRBD2
J: TRBJ2-1
DNA: TGTGCCAGCAGCGTAAAACTAGCGGGAGAAGTTGAGCAGTTCTTC
CDR3: CASSVKLAGEVEQFF

size: NA
V: TRBV27
D: NA
J: TRBJ2-7
DNA: TGTGCCAGCAGTTTAGCGCGAAGCTCCTACGAGCAGTACTTC
CDR3: CASSLARSSYEQYF

size: NA
V: TRBV12-3/TRBV12-4
D: NA
J: TRBJ2-7
DNA: TGTGCCAGTGGCAGGCTCTACGAGCAGTACTTC
CDR3: CASGRLYEQYF

size: few
V: TRBV28
D: NA
J: TRBJ2-5
DNA: TGTGCCAGCAGTTCGGACCGGGGGCGGGAGACCCAGTACTTC
CDR3: CASSSDRGRETQYF

size: NA
V: TRBV4-1
D: TRBD2
J: TRBJ2-7
DNA: TGCGCCAGCAGCCAAGATCTAGGGCGGGAGACGTACGAGCAGTACTTC
CDR3: CASSQDLGRETYEQYF

size: many
V: TRBV10-3
D: NA
J: TRBJ2-3
DNA: TGTGCCATCAGGATCACAGATACGCAGTATTTT
CDR3: CAIRITDTQYF

size: few
V: TRBV3-1
D: TRBD1
J: TRBJ2-2
DNA: TGTGCCAGCAGCGCCGGGACAGGGATCACCGGGGAGCTGTTTTTT
CDR3: CASSAGTGITGELFF

size: NA
V: TRBV11-3
D: TRBD1
J: TRBJ2-5
DNA: TGTGCCAGCAGTCCACGCCCGGGACAGGGCCAAAGATCGGAGCAAGAGACCCAGTACTTC
CDR3: CASSPRPGQGQRSEQETQYF

size: NA
V: TRBV4-1
D: TRBD2
J: TRBJ2-3
DNA: TGCGCCAGCAGCCAAGATACCGGCGTGAGACTAGCGAGCACAGATACGCAGTATTTT
CDR3: CASSQDTGVRLASTDTQYF

size: many
V: TRBV6-1
D: NA
J: TRBJ1-1
DNA: TGTGCCAGCAGTGCAGAGGCTCGTACTGAAGCTTTCTTT
CDR3: CASSAEARTEAFF

size: few
V: TRBV5-1
D: TRBD1
J: TRBJ2-2
DNA: TGCGCCAGCAGCTTGGCCGAGACAGGGGGCGCGTACACCGGGGAGCTGTTTTTT
CDR3: CASSLAETGGAYTGELFF

size: few
V: TRBV20-1
D: TRBD2
J: TRBJ2-1
DNA: TGCAGTGCGTTTCTAGCGGGAGGACTCAATGAGCAGTTCTTC
CDR3: CSAFLAGGLNEQFF

size: few
V: TRBV9
D: NA
J: TRBJ2-1
DNA: TGTGCCAGCACCCCCTCCGAACTAGTTTCCTACAATGAGCAGTTCTTC
CDR3: CASTPSELVSYNEQFF

size: NA
V: TRBV7-8
D: TRBD2
J: TRBJ2-5
DNA: TGTGCCAGCAGCTTAAGGGCGGGAGGACGGGAGACCCAGTACTTC
CDR3: CASSLRAGGRETQYF

size: many
V: TRBV12-3/TRBV12-4
D: NA
J: TRBJ2-7
DNA: TGTGCCAGCAGTTTAGGACGATACGAGCAGTACTTC
CDR3: CASSLGRYEQYF

size: many
V: TRBV29-1
D: TRBD1
J: TRBJ2-2
DNA: TGCAGCGCCAGCTGGACAGGGTCCACCGGGGAGCTGTTTTTT
CDR3: CSASWTGSTGELFF

size: NA
V: TRBV20-1
D: NA
J: TRBJ2-7
DNA: TGCAGTGCCAATCGGGGCTACGGGGGCGAGCAGTACTTC
CDR3: CSANRGYGGEQYF

size: NA
V: TRBV29-1
D: NA
J: TRBJ2-5
DNA: TGCAGCGTCGCGTATACCGATGAGGGGACCCAGTACTTC
CDR3: CSVAYTDEGTQYF

size: many
V: TRBV5-1
D: TRBD1
J: TRBJ1-1
DNA: TGCGCCAGCCAGTCAAGGGGGCTGAACACTGAAGCTTTCTTT
CDR3: CASQSRGLNTEAFF

size: NA
V: TRBV3-1
D: NA
J: TRBJ1-5
DNA: TGTGCCAGTTCACCGGCCGCCAGAGATCAGCCCCAGCATTTT
CDR3: CASSPAARDQPQHF

size: many
V: TRBV20-1
D: TRBD1
J: TRBJ1-2
DNA: TGCAGTGCTAGAGCCGGGACAGGGCACTATGGCTACACCTTC
CDR3: CSARAGTGHYGYTF

size: NA
V: TRBV6-6
D: NA
J: TRBJ1-1
DNA: TGTGCCAGCACCATAGGGCGGGGTGGCACTGAAGCTTTCTTT
CDR3: CASTIGRGGTEAFF

size: many
V: TRBV11-2
D: NA
J: TRBJ1-1
DNA: TGTGCCAGCAGCTTCCAGGGACGACAAGTTGAAGCTTTCTTT
CDR3: CASSFQGRQVEAFF

size: many
V: TRBV29-1
D: TRBD1
J: TRBJ1-5
DNA: TGCAGCGTTGCTAGGACAGGGCATAGCAATCAGCCCCAGCATTTT
CDR3: CSVARTGHSNQPQHF

size: few
V: TRBV29-1
D: NA
J: TRBJ2-1
DNA: TGCAGCGTTGAAGATCGAGGGACGGGTCCCTACAATGAGCAGTTCTTC
CDR3: CSVEDRGTGPYNEQFF

size: few
V: TRBV5-1
D: NA
J: TRBJ2-2
DNA: TGCGCCAGCAGCTTGGATCTCATGGACAGAATTACCGGGGAGCTGTTTTTT
CDR3: CASSLDLMDRITGELFF

size: NA
V: TRBV9
D: NA
J: TRBJ2-7
DNA: TGTGCCAGCAGCGTAGAGGCAAGGGCGAAGCAGTACTTC
CDR3: CASSVEARAKQYF

size: NA
V: TRBV5-1
D: NA
J: TRBJ2-7
DNA: TGCGCCAGCAGCTCTGGGGGAGGCAACTACGAGCAGTACTTC
CDR3: CASSSGGGNYEQYF

size: few
V: TRBV28
D: NA
J: TRBJ2-7
DNA: TGTGCCAGCACAAACAGGGAGAACGAGCAGTACTTC
CDR3: CASTNRENEQYF